The T cell receptor beta chain under discussion was sequenced for a study of blood T cell repertoires in COVID-19. As for the study in general: The cDNA or gDNA used as material had been derived from T cells, B-cell-depleted T cells, or PBMCs.

J lost 2 bases, V lost 7 bases, and 8 bases had no gene match. Germline V CDR1 and CDR2: MNHEY, SVGAGI. CDR3 length equals 15 residues. Study processing details: Nucleated cell number was recorded as an estimate derived from reference gene primer amplification. Libraries were prepared by immunoSEQ multiplex PCR; TCRdb keeps only in-frame clonotypes and omits some of them. The V and J calls and clone size are taken from that table; D and trimming were inferred from the DNA. The data show fewer than 150,000 clones, with roughly 86% seen just once and approximately 3.3% held by the top ten. Specimen: peripheral blood. The clonotype was recovered from a woman aged 55-70 years with acute or convalescent COVID-19. The chain is built from TRBV6-5 and TRBJ2-3, with 8 bases fitting TRBD2. Here the CDR3 reads CASIPLAGPTDTQYF. The CDR3, as DNA: TGTGCCAGCATCCCCTTAGCGGGACCCACAGATACGCAGTATTTT.